The 10 T cell receptor beta chains reported below all come from one sample, sequenced in a study of cytomegalovirus exposure and HLA in healthy donors. This PCR relied on a set of 60 Vbeta primers and 13 Jbeta primers. Sequencing was performed with immunoSEQ multiplex PCR; in TCRdb, only in-frame clones are kept and a portion is missing. The listing records 50,000 or so clones. Material: PBMCs. Receptors were obtained from a woman aged 40 to 50 in good health and CMV-seronegative.

This chain connects TRBV19 to TRBJ1-1, with D unresolved. The V gene lost 7 bases and the J gene lost 0 bases, with 15 bases spanning the gap. CDR1 and CDR2 from the germline V gene are LNHDA and SQIVND (reference sequence). This CDR3 is built from 15 residues. CDR3 sequence reads: CASTPREGLNTEAFF. Here the CDR3 DNA reads TGTGCCAGTACCCCCCGGGAAGGCCTGAACACTGAAGCTTTCTTT.

The gene calls are TRBV6-1 and TRBJ2-7, with 10 nucleotides matching TRBD2. CDR1 is MNHNS and CDR2 is SASEGT in the germline V gene. V was clipped by 3 bases and J by 3 bases; unmatched bases: 8. This CDR3 has 16 amino acids. The CDR3 here is CASSETRAGGHYEQYF. CDR3 coding DNA: TGTGCCAGCAGTGAGACCCGAGCGGGGGGGCACTACGAGCAGTACTTC.

The rearrangement joins TRBV7-9 to TRBJ1-2, with 8 bases lining up with TRBD1. CDR3 length: 16 residues. V gave up 5 bases and J gave up 4 bases; unmatched junction bases: 12. CDR1 and CDR2 from the germline V gene are SEHNR and FQNEAQ (reference sequence). This chain's CDR3 is CASSGQGQTRTYGYTF. In DNA, the CDR3 is TGTGCCAGCAGCGGACAGGGACAGACCAGAACCTATGGCTACACCTTC.

In DNA form, the CDR3 reads TGTGCCAGCAGCGAAAAGACTAGCGTATCCTACGAGCAGTACTTC. Encoded protein: CASSEKTSVSYEQYF. The chain employs TRBV2 and TRBJ2-7; 8 bases map to TRBD2. The germline gives CDR1 SNHLY, CDR2 FYNNEI. V lost 6 bases to trimming and J lost 1 base; unmatched junction nucleotides: 8. CDR3 length: 15 amino acids.

This chain joins TRBV7-2 and TRBJ2-7; 7 bases agree with TRBD2. The trim removed 1 base at V and 7 bases at J, leaving 13 bases unmatched. The germline CDR1 and CDR2 sequences are SGHTA and FQGNSA. The CDR3 is made up of 16 amino acids. The CDR3 DNA reads TGTGCCAGCAGCTTAGGATTAGGAGGGAGGGCCTGGGAGCAGTACTTC. Residues: CASSLGLGGRAWEQYF.

The rearrangement links TRBV2 to TRBJ1-1; 7 bases agree with TRBD1. Trimming at V came to 6 bases and at J to 5 bases, leaving 12 bases not matched to a gene. The CDR3 is 15 residues long. CDR1 and CDR2 (germline): SNHLY, FYNNEI. Here the CDR3 reads CASSGDRGLGTEAFF. For the CDR3, the DNA is TGTGCCAGCAGCGGGGACAGAGGTTTGGGGACTGAAGCTTTCTTT.

The V gene is TRBV28, the J gene TRBJ1-5, with TRBD1 as a possible D gene (5 bases). With 4 bases removed from V and 1 base from J, the gap between germline ends came to 20 bases. CDR1 MDHEN and CDR2 SYDVKM come from the germline V gene. The CDR3 length is 18 residues. CDR3 DNA sequence: TGTGCCAGCAGTTGTTGGCAGGGAAAACTGAACAGCAATCAGCCCCAGCATTTT. Translating it yields CASSCWQGKLNSNQPQHF.

This chain uses TRBV5-1 with TRBJ2-1; 11 nucleotides agree with TRBD2. Trimming at V came to 0 bases and at J to 7 bases, leaving 9 bases not matched to a gene. The V gene's germline CDR1 is SGHRS and CDR2 YFSETQ. The CDR3 is made up of 17 amino acids. CDR3 DNA sequence: TGCGCCAGCAGCTTGGGCAGGCGGCTAGCGGGGGGTAATGAGCAGTTCTTC. Protein sequence: CASSLGRRLAGGNEQFF.

The chain links TRBV5-1 to TRBJ1-1; the D is unclear. Per the germline V gene, CDR1 is SGHRS and CDR2 is YFSETQ. The CDR3 is 15 amino acids. Trimming left V 0 bases short and J 0 bases short, with 9 bases between. CDR3 residues: CASSLGKLLNTEAFF. For the CDR3, the DNA is TGCGCCAGCAGCTTGGGAAAACTGCTGAACACTGAAGCTTTCTTT.

The chain recombines TRBV19 with TRBJ1-2; weak D call: TRBD1 (6 bases). Between the trimmed V and J ends, which lost 7 bases and 2 bases, there was a span of 11 bases. CDR1 and CDR2 (germline): LNHDA, SQIVND (reference sequence). CDR3 length: 13 amino acids. CDR3 sequence reads: CASTYDRNYGYTF. CDR3 DNA sequence: TGTGCCAGTACCTATGACAGGAACTATGGCTACACCTTC.